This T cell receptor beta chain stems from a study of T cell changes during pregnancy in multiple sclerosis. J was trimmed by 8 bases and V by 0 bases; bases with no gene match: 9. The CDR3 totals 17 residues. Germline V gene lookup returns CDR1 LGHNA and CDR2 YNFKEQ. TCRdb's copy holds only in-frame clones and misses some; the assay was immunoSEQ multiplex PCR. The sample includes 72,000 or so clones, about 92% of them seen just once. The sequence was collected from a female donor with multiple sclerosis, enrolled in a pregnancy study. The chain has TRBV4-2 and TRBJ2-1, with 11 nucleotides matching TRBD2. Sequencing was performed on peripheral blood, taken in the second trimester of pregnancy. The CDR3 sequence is CASSQDRGSGGADEQFF. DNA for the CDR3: TGTGCCAGCAGCCAAGATCGGGGTAGCGGGGGGGCTGATGAGCAGTTCTTC.